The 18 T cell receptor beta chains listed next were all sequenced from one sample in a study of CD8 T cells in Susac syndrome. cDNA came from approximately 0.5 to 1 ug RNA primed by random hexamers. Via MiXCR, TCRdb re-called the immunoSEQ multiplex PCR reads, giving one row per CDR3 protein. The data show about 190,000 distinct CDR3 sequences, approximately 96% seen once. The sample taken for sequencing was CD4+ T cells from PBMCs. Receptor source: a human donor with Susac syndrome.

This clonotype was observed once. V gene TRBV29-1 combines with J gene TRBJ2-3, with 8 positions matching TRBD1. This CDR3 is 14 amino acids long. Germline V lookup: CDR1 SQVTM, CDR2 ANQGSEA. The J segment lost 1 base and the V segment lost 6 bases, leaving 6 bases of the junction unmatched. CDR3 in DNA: TGCAGCGTGAAGGCGGGACAGGGCACAGATACGCAGTATTTT. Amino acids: CSVKAGQGTDTQYF.

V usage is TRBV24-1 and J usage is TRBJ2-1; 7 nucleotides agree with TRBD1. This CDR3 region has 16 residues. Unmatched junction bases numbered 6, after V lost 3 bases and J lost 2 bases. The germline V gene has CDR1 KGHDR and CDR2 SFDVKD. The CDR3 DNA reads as TGTGCCACCAGTGATCATAGGACAGGTGCCTACAATGAGCAGTTCTTC. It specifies CATSDHRTGAYNEQFF.

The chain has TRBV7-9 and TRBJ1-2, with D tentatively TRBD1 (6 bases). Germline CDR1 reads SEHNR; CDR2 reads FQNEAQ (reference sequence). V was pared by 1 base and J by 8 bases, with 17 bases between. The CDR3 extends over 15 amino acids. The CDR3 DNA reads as TGTGCCAGCAGCTTAGGAGAGGGGGGCACGAACGGCTACACCTTC. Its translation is CASSLGEGGTNGYTF. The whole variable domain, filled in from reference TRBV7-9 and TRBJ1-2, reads DTGVSQNPRHKITKRGQNVTFRCDPISEHNRLYWYRQTLGQGPEFLTYFQNEAQLEKSRLLSDRFSAERPKGSFSTLEIQRTEQGDSAMYLCASSLGEGGTNGYTFGSGTRLTVV.

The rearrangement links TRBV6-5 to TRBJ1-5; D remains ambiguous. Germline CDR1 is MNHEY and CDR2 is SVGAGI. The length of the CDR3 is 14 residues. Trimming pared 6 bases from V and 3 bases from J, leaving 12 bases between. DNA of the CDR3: TGTGCCAGCAGACCTCTAGCGAACAATCAGCCCCAGCATTTT. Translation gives CASRPLANNQPQHF.

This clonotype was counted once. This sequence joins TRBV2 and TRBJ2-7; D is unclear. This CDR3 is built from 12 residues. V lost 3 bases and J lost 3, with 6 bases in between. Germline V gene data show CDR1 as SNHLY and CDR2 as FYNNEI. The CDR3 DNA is TGTGCCAGCAGTGACTCAGTCTACGAGCAGTACTTC. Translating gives CASSDSVYEQYF. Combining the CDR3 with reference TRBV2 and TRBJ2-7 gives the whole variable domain EPEVTQTPSHQVTQMGQEVILRCVPISNHLYFYWYRQILGQKVEFLVSFYNNEISEKSEIFDDQFSVERPDGSNFTLKIRSTKLEDSAMYFCASSDSVYEQYFGPGTRLTVT.

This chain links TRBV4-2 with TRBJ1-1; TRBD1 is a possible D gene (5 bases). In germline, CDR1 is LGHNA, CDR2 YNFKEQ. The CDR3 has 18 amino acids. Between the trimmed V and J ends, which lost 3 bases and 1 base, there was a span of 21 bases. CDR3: CASSQGRGREDPNTEAFF. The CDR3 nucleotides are TGTGCCAGCAGCCAGGGACGGGGGAGGGAGGACCCGAACACTGAAGCTTTCTTT.

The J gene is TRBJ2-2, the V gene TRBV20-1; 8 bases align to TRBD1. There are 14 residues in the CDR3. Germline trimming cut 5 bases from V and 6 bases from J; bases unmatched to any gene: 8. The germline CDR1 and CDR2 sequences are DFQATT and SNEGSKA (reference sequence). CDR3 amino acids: CSAETTGEAGELFF. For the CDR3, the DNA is TGCAGTGCTGAAACGACAGGGGAGGCCGGGGAGCTGTTTTTT.

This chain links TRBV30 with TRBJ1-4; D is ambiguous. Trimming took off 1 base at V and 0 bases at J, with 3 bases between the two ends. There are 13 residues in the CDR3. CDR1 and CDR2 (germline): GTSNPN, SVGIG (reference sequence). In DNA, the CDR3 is TGTGCCTGGAGTGGACCAACTAATGAAAAACTGTTTTTT. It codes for CAWSGPTNEKLFF.

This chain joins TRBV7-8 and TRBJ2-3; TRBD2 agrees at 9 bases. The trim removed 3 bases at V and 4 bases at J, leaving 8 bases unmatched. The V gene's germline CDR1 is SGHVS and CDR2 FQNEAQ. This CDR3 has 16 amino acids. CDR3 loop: CASSFTSGPTPDTQYF. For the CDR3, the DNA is TGTGCCAGCAGCTTCACTAGCGGGCCCACCCCAGATACGCAGTATTTT.

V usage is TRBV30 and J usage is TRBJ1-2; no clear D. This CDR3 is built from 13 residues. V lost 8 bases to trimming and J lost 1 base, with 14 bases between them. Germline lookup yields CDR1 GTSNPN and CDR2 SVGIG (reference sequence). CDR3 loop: CAHQSVGNYGYTF. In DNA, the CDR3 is TGTGCCCACCAATCGGTCGGTAACTATGGCTACACCTTC. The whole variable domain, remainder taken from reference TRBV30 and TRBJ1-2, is SQTIHQWPATLVQPVGSPLSLECTVEGTSNPNLYWYRQAAGRGLQLLFYSVGIGQISSEVPQNLSASRPQDRQFILSSKKLLLSDSGFYLCAHQSVGNYGYTFGSGTRLTVV.

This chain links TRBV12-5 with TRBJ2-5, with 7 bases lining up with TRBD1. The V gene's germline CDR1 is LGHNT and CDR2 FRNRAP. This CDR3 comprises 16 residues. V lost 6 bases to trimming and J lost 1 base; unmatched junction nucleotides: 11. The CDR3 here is CASGRGGQPSQETQYF. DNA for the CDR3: TGTGCTAGTGGCCGAGGGGGACAGCCGTCCCAAGAGACCCAGTACTTC.

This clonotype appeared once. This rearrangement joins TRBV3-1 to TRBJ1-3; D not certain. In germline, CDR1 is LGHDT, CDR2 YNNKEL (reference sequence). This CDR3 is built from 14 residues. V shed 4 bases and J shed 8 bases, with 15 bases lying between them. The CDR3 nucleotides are TGTGCCAGCAGCCCTTGGGGAACTGGGGACACCATATATTTT. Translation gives CASSPWGTGDTIYF.

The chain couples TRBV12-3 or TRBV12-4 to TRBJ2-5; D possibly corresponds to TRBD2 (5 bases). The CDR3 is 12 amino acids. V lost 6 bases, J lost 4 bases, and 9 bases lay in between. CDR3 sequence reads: CASSGVGETQYF. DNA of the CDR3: TGTGCCAGCAGCGGGGTGGGAGAGACCCAGTACTTC.

The CDR3 coding sequence is TGCGCCAGCAGCCAAGTCGGCCAGAGCTATGGCTACACCTTC. Translation gives CASSQVGQSYGYTF. The rearrangement joins TRBV4-1 to TRBJ1-2; D call uncertain. CDR1 MGHRA and CDR2 YSYEKL come from the germline V gene. The CDR3 has 14 residues. V was cut by 1 base and J by 4 bases, with 10 bases left in between.

The CDR3 coding sequence is TGTGCCAGCAGCCCAGGAAACTATGGCTACACCTTC. Translation: CASSPGNYGYTF. The chain employs TRBV12-3 or TRBV12-4 and TRBJ1-2; D remains ambiguous. V lost 6 bases and J 2 bases, leaving 7 bases between the germline ends. The CDR3 has 12 amino acids.

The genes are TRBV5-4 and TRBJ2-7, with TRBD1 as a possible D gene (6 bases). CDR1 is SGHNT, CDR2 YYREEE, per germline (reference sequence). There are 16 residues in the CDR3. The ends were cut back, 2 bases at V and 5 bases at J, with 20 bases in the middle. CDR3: CASSFGTTRLLHEQYF. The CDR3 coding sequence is TGTGCCAGCAGCTTCGGGACAACTAGACTCTTACACGAGCAGTACTTC.

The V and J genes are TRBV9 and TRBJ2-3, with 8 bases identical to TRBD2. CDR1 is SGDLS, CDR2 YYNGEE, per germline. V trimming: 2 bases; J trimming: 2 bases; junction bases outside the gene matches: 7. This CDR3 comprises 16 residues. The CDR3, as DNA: TGTGCCAGCAGCGTTGGGAGCGGGGGATACACAGATACGCAGTATTTT. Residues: CASSVGSGGYTDTQYF.

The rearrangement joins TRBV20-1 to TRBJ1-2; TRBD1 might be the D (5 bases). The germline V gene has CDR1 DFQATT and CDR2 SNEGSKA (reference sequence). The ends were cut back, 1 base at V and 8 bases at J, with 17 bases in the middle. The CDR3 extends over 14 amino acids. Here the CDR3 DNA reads TGCAGTGCTAGAGCCCTACAGGTTGAAAAGGGCTACACCTTC. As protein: CSARALQVEKGYTF.